The 30 T cell receptor beta chains in this list originate from one sample, sequenced in a study of cytomegalovirus exposure and HLA in healthy donors. PCR involved 60 Vbeta and 13 Jbeta primers. Here immunoSEQ multiplex PCR was the method, and the copy in TCRdb shows in-frame clones only, minus some. The sample contains around 140,000 clones, roughly 79% of which appear only once. The specimen was PBMCs. Every receptor here comes from a young woman in good health and CMV-seronegative.

The chain uses TRBV5-1 and TRBJ2-7, with D possibly TRBD2 on 6 matching bases. The CDR3 is made up of 14 amino acids. The V gene lost 4 bases and the J gene lost 3 bases, with 14 bases spanning the gap. Germline values: CDR1 SGHRS, CDR2 YFSETQ. The CDR3 loop reads CASSQEGGLYEQYF. CDR3 DNA sequence: TGCGCCAGCAGCCAGGAGGGTGGCCTCTACGAGCAGTACTTC.

The chain joins TRBV5-6 to TRBJ1-2, with 7 nucleotides matching TRBD1. Germline-derived CDR1 and CDR2 are SGHDT and YYEEEE. The CDR3 contains 16 residues. V lost 4 bases and J lost 3; bases outside the gene matches: 12. The CDR3: CASSLPGTVNYYGYTF. The CDR3 DNA follows: TGTGCCAGCAGCCTTCCCGGGACAGTCAATTACTATGGCTACACCTTC.

This chain joins TRBV9 and TRBJ2-5; D is ambiguous. Trimming took off 2 bases at V and 1 base at J, with 6 bases between the two ends. This CDR3 comprises 13 residues. From germline, CDR1 is SGDLS and CDR2 YYNGEE. This CDR3 is CASSVASQETQYF. In nucleotides, the CDR3 is TGTGCCAGCAGCGTGGCCAGCCAAGAGACCCAGTACTTC. Full variable domain (missing parts from reference TRBV9 and TRBJ2-5): DSGVTQTPKHLITATGQRVTLRCSPRSGDLSVYWYQQSLDQGLQFLIQYYNGEERAKGNILERFSAQQFPDLHSELNLSSLELGDSALYFCASSVASQETQYFGPGTRLLVL.

The chain uses TRBV30 and TRBJ2-1; D is perhaps TRBD2 (5 bases). V was clipped by 1 base and J by 2 bases, with 12 bases between them. From germline, CDR1 is GTSNPN and CDR2 SVGIG (reference sequence). The CDR3 is made up of 15 amino acids. CDR3 region: CAWSEGSSTYNEQFF. In nucleotides, the CDR3 is TGTGCCTGGAGTGAAGGGAGTTCGACCTACAATGAGCAGTTCTTC.

V is TRBV12-5 and J is TRBJ2-5; 9 nucleotides agree with TRBD1. The germline gives CDR1 LGHNT, CDR2 FRNRAP. The CDR3 is 15 residues long. After removal of 6 bases from V and 5 bases from J, the junction contained 10 bases not matched to a gene. CDR3 residues: CASGTRDRVLETQYF. CDR3 in DNA: TGTGCTAGTGGCACCCGGGACAGGGTTTTGGAGACCCAGTACTTC.

V usage is TRBV29-1 and J usage is TRBJ2-1; D is ambiguous. The CDR3 sequence is 10 residues long. CDR1 is SQVTM, CDR2 ANQGSEA, per germline. V was cut by 6 bases and J by 8 bases, with 8 bases left in between. As DNA, the CDR3 is TGCAGCGTACGTGAGGATGAGCAGTTCTTC. This encodes CSVREDEQFF.

This rearrangement joins TRBV7-6 to TRBJ2-1; the D is unclear. Germline lookup yields CDR1 SGHVS and CDR2 FNYEAQ. Trimming removed 6 bases at V and 9 bases at J, with 12 bases between. The CDR3 is 12 amino acids. The CDR3: CASSHTTGEQFF. In DNA form, the CDR3 reads TGTGCCAGCAGTCACACTACCGGTGAGCAGTTCTTC.

V is TRBV7-9 and J is TRBJ2-5; possible D gene TRBD2, 5 bases. In germline, CDR1 is SEHNR, CDR2 FQNEAQ (reference sequence). The V end lost 1 base, the J end lost 5 bases, and 14 bases lay between the germline ends. The CDR3 has 15 residues. CDR3 nucleotides: TGTGCCAGCAGCTTAGACGGGGATTCTTTGGAGACCCAGTACTTC. The encoded protein is CASSLDGDSLETQYF.

This clone was seen only a few times. V gene TRBV30 combines with J gene TRBJ1-5, with 8 bases lining up with TRBD1. The germline CDR1 and CDR2 sequences are GTSNPN and SVGIG (reference sequence). J gave up 5 bases and V 2 bases, and 8 bases lay outside the gene matches. There are 15 residues in the CDR3. CDR3 sequence reads: CAWSTPGQAYQPQHF. DNA for the CDR3: TGTGCCTGGAGTACGCCGGGACAGGCGTATCAGCCCCAGCATTTT.

V and J are TRBV27 and TRBJ1-1, with a weak D call TRBD1 (5 bases). Germline V gene sequence: CDR1 MNHEY, CDR2 SMNVEV (reference sequence). This CDR3 is 15 amino acids long. V was clipped by 4 bases and J by 2 bases, with 14 bases between them. CDR3 coding DNA: TGTGCCAGCAGTTCCCTCTCAGGGCTCAACACTGAAGCTTTCTTT. Amino acid sequence: CASSSLSGLNTEAFF.

The CDR3 spells CASSLFWGVGTDTQYF. The CDR3 nucleotides are TGTGCCAGCAGCTTGTTTTGGGGGGTGGGCACAGATACGCAGTATTTT. The chain is built from TRBV5-4 and TRBJ2-3, with D perhaps TRBD2 (6 bases). The CDR3 sequence is 16 residues long. V was shortened by 1 base and J by 1 base, with 13 bases between the two germline ends. Germline V gives CDR1 SGHNT, CDR2 YYREEE (reference sequence).

The V and J genes are TRBV6-5 and TRBJ1-1; 8 nucleotides line up with TRBD1. With 4 bases clipped from V and 6 bases from J, the junction kept 7 bases outside the gene matches. Per the germline V gene, CDR1 is MNHEY and CDR2 is SVGAGI. There are 14 residues in the CDR3. The CDR3 sequence: CASSSWTGMAEAFF. The CDR3 bases are TGTGCCAGCAGTTCGTGGACAGGGATGGCTGAAGCTTTCTTT.

V is TRBV29-1 and J is TRBJ2-7, with D possibly TRBD1 on 6 matching bases. V shed 5 bases and J shed 2 bases, with 13 bases lying between them. Germline loops: CDR1 SQVTM, CDR2 ANQGSEA. This CDR3 comprises 13 residues. CDR3 bases: TGCAGCGTTCGTCGGACAGCAACCTACGAGCAGTACTTC. Residues: CSVRRTATYEQYF.

The genes are TRBV5-1 and TRBJ2-3, with TRBD2 identical over 7 bases. The CDR3 runs to 14 residues. CDR1 is SGHRS, CDR2 YFSETQ, per germline. J gave up 6 bases and V 0 bases, and 4 bases lay outside the gene matches. In nucleotides, the CDR3 is TGCGCCAGCAGCTTGGCGAACGGGAGGGATACGCAGTATTTT. Amino acid sequence: CASSLANGRDTQYF. Supplemented by reference TRBV5-1 and TRBJ2-3, the full variable domain reads KAGVTQTPRYLIKTRGQQVTLSCSPISGHRSVSWYQQTPGQGLQFLFEYFSETQRNKGNFPGRFSGRQFSNSRSEMNVSTLELGDSALYLCASSLANGRDTQYFGPGTRLTVL.

This chain links TRBV30 with TRBJ2-1, with a possible D match to TRBD2 (6 bases). The V and J ends lost 4 bases and 4 bases respectively, with 8 bases between them. The CDR3 spans 12 residues. CDR1 is GTSNPN and CDR2 is SVGIG in the germline V gene (reference sequence). The CDR3 nucleotides are TGTGCCTGGAACGGGGGTTACAATGAGCAGTTCTTC. It translates to CAWNGGYNEQFF.

The rearrangement links TRBV7-2 to TRBJ1-1; maybe TRBD1 (5 bases). This CDR3 comprises 14 residues. The ends were cut back, 3 bases at V and 2 bases at J, with 10 bases in the middle. Germline loops: CDR1 SGHTA, CDR2 FQGNSA. In nucleotides, the CDR3 is TGTGCCAGCAGCTTCACGACAGCTAACACTGAAGCTTTCTTT. Encoded protein: CASSFTTANTEAFF.

This sequence joins TRBV5-6 and TRBJ1-1, with D maybe TRBD1 (5 bases). The CDR3 extends over 13 amino acids. Germline V gene sequence: CDR1 SGHDT, CDR2 YYEEEE. V was shortened by 0 bases and J by 3 bases, with 6 bases between the two germline ends. The CDR3 region is CASSLVGDTEAFF. The CDR3 DNA reads as TGTGCCAGCAGCTTGGTAGGGGACACTGAAGCTTTCTTT.

The J gene is TRBJ2-7, the V gene TRBV2; 8 bases line up with TRBD2. Germline V gene data show CDR1 as SNHLY and CDR2 as FYNNEI. J gave up 3 bases and V 6 bases, and 10 bases lay outside the gene matches. This CDR3 spans 15 amino acids. The CDR3 here is CASSAPVAGHYEQYF. The DNA of the CDR3 is TGTGCCAGCAGCGCACCGGTAGCGGGACACTACGAGCAGTACTTC.

This clone has only one observation. CDR3 nucleotide sequence: TGTGCCACCAGCAGAGCTGGGCCCCTCCGGGGTGAGCAGTTCTTC. It codes for CATSRAGPLRGEQFF. V usage is TRBV15 and J usage is TRBJ2-1; tentatively, D is TRBD2 (5 bases). The V gene lost 1 base and the J gene lost 9 bases, with 16 bases spanning the gap. Germline CDR1 is LNHNV and CDR2 is YYDKDF (reference sequence). This CDR3 has 15 amino acids.

The J gene is TRBJ2-5, the V gene TRBV12-5; 7 bases line up with TRBD1. Trimming took 5 bases from V and 5 from J; bases not matched to a gene: 5. This CDR3 is 13 amino acids long. Germline CDR1 is LGHNT and CDR2 is FRNRAP. The CDR3 is CASGPDREETQYF. The CDR3 coding sequence is TGTGCTAGTGGTCCCGACAGGGAGGAGACCCAGTACTTC.

The chain recombines TRBV9 with TRBJ1-2; D perhaps matches TRBD1 (5 bases). The V gene lost 3 bases and the J gene lost 2 bases, with 17 bases spanning the gap. The CDR3 covers 16 residues. Germline V gene lookup returns CDR1 SGDLS and CDR2 YYNGEE. Here the CDR3 DNA reads TGTGCCAGCAGCGACGTGACAGTTGTAGGAAACTATGGCTACACCTTC. This encodes CASSDVTVVGNYGYTF.

The chain uses TRBV19 and TRBJ2-6; 8 nucleotides align to TRBD1. The CDR3 runs 18 residues. V shed 6 bases and J 4 bases; nucleotides not matched to a gene: 14. In germline, CDR1 is LNHDA, CDR2 SQIVND (reference sequence). The CDR3 spells CASRGPGQVTRGANVLTF. CDR3 in DNA: TGTGCCAGTAGGGGGCCGGGACAGGTTACTCGAGGGGCCAACGTCCTGACTTTC.

The genes are TRBV21-1 and TRBJ2-2; the DNA was not used to check the table's D call, TRBD2. TRBV21-1 is shown as a pseudogene. This CDR3 contains 17 residues. DNA of the CDR3: TGTGCCAGCAGCAAATTGACTAGCGGGAGGTTTGCCGGGGAGCTGTTTTTT. Residues: CASSKLTSGRFAGELFF.

This rearrangement joins TRBV30 to TRBJ1-1; TRBD1 matches at 7 bases. The trim removed 3 bases at V and 0 bases at J, leaving 13 bases unmatched. This CDR3 spans 17 amino acids. Germline loops: CDR1 GTSNPN, CDR2 SVGIG (reference sequence). The CDR3 region is CAWSYLRDSLMNTEAFF. CDR3 bases: TGTGCCTGGAGCTACCTCCGGGACAGTTTAATGAACACTGAAGCTTTCTTT.

The rearrangement joins TRBV5-1 to TRBJ1-1; tentative D call: TRBD1 (5 bases). V lost 0 bases and J 4 bases, leaving 7 bases between the germline ends. The CDR3 runs 13 residues. Germline V gives CDR1 SGHRS, CDR2 YFSETQ. The CDR3 nucleotides are TGCGCCAGCAGCTTGGAAGGGGTCACTGAAGCTTTCTTT. Its translation: CASSLEGVTEAFF.

The rearrangement uses TRBV27 and TRBJ1-4; no definite D call. Germline V lookup: CDR1 MNHEY, CDR2 SMNVEV (reference sequence). V was pared by 9 bases and J by 10 bases, with 15 bases between. This CDR3 comprises 12 residues. CDR3 in DNA: TGTGCCAGGAGGCTTCTTGGTCCAAAACTGTTTTTT. Amino acid sequence: CARRLLGPKLFF.

This chain connects TRBV7-2 to TRBJ2-4; 7 positions match TRBD2. The CDR3 has 14 residues. Germline V gene sequence: CDR1 SGHTA, CDR2 FQGNSA. Trimming at V came to 2 bases and at J to 6 bases, leaving 4 bases not matched to a gene. The CDR3 reads CASSLTSSGNIQYF. Here the CDR3 DNA reads TGTGCCAGCAGCTTAACGTCTAGCGGAAACATTCAGTACTTC.

The chain is built from TRBV5-6 and TRBJ2-5, with 14 bases that match TRBD2. The germline gives CDR1 SGHDT, CDR2 YYEEEE. The trim removed 1 base at V and 4 bases at J, leaving 3 bases unmatched. The CDR3 is 16 residues long. The CDR3 loop is CASSLPGTSGGETQYF. CDR3 coding DNA: TGTGCCAGCAGCTTGCCCGGGACTAGCGGGGGAGAGACCCAGTACTTC.

The rearrangement joins TRBV30 to TRBJ2-7; no reliable D call. The CDR3 is made up of 14 amino acids. Germline V CDR1 and CDR2: GTSNPN, SVGIG (reference sequence). Trimming removed 3 bases from V and 5 bases from J, with 17 bases in between. The CDR3 DNA follows: TGTGCCTGGAGAAGTAGGCCTCTGGGCCACGAGCAGTACTTC. It specifies CAWRSRPLGHEQYF.

The chain is built from TRBV2 and TRBJ1-1; D call uncertain. The germline V and J ends were trimmed by 3 bases and 10 bases, with 12 bases remaining between them. Germline CDR1 reads SNHLY; CDR2 reads FYNNEI. This CDR3 spans 12 amino acids. The CDR3 sequence is CASSDGVGRAFF. DNA for the CDR3: TGTGCCAGCAGTGACGGGGTTGGAAGAGCTTTCTTT.